This T cell receptor (beta chain) comes out of a study of T cell repertoires in cytomegalovirus infection. About the research overall: Indications of both CMV infection and matching HLA type were provided by public TCR beta signatures.

TCRdb re-called the reads with MiXCR, one entry per CDR3 protein. The table lists some 220,000 distinct CDR3 sequences, 6% to 8% of them singletons. Many counts were recorded for this clonotype. What it binds is unknown. Study-level points and caveats: Cumulated frequencies of public TCR beta families served to identify carriers of CMV plus the relevant HLA. Predominance within the ex vivo response was attributable to HLA-C-restricted CMV-specific TCR beta clonotypes.

The CDR3 covers 13 residues. Trimming cost V 4 bases and J 9 bases, with 13 bases left between them. The TCR was taken from a human donor in good health (CMV status not recorded). Some clones in this sample may be carry-over from other donors' samples. This rearrangement joins TRBV12-3 or TRBV12-4 to TRBJ2-1; a possible D gene is TRBD1 (6 bases). Sequences were obtained from PBMCs. Written as DNA, the CDR3 is TGTGCCAGCAGTTGGGGACAAACGGGTGAGCAGTTCTTC. Translation gives CASSWGQTGEQFF.